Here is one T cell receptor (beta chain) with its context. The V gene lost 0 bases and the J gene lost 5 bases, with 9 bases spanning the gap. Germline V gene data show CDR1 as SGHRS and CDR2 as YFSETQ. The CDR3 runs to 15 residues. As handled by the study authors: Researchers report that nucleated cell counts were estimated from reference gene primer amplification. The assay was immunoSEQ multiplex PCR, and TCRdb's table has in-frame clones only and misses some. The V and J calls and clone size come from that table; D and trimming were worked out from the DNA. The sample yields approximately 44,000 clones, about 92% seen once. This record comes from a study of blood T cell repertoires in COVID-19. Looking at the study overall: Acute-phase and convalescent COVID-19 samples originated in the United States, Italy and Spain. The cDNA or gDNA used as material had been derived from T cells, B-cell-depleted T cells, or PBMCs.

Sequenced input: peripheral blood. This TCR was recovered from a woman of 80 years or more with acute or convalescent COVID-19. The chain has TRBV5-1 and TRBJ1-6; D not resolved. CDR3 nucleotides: TGCGCCAGCAGCTTGGGATCCGGGGATAATTCACCCCTCCACTTT. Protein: CASSLGSGDNSPLHF.